This is a list of T cell receptor beta chains from one sample in a study of blood T cell repertoires in COVID-19. Using immunoSEQ multiplex PCR, the repertoire was profiled, and TCRdb retains in-frame clones only, with some absent. The sample records about 230,000 clones, roughly 88% being singletons. The sequencing input was peripheral blood. The receptors here all came from a middle-aged man with acute or convalescent COVID-19. CDR3s include the opening cysteine and the closing phenylalanine or tryptophan. The order of the fields is D gene, J gene, clone size, V gene, CDR3 protein, CDR3 DNA. The D gene is left open where the match is weak. Clone size appears in some rows only: once, few, many, or a class for an expanded clone.

- TRBJ2-3 few TRBV5-1 CASSLLDSSTDTQYF TGCGCCAGCAGCTTGCTGGACAGTAGCACAGATACGCAGTATTTT
- TRBJ1-2 many TRBV7-2 CASSLRQSLGYTF TGTGCCAGCAGCCTCAGACAGTCTCTGGGCTACACCTTC
TRBD1 TRBJ1-5 - TRBV4-3 CASSQDLTGEVAF TGCGCCAGCAGCCAAGATTTAACAGGGGAGGTCGCATTT
- TRBJ1-5 - TRBV6-5 CASSPGFRQPQHF TGTGCCAGCAGTCCAGGGTTTCGCCAGCCCCAGCATTTT
TRBD2 TRBJ2-7 - TRBV23-1 CASSRLAGGPPRYEQYF TGCGCCAGCAGTCGCCTAGCGGGAGGGCCCCCCCGCTACGAGCAGTACTTC
- TRBJ1-1 - TRBV7-6 CASSLVGPRGNTEAFF TGTGCCAGCAGCTTAGTCGGTCCCAGGGGGAACACTGAAGCTTTCTTT
TRBD2 TRBJ2-1 - TRBV19 CASSVQGPGLAGGLNEQFF TGTGCCAGTAGTGTACAGGGTCCGGGACTAGCGGGAGGGCTTAATGAGCAGTTCTTC
- TRBJ1-2 - TRBV6-5 CASGRPSDYGYTF TGTGCCAGCGGGCGCCCGTCGGACTATGGCTACACCTTC
- TRBJ1-1 - TRBV10-1 CASSDNRLSNTEAFF TGCGCCAGCAGTGATAACAGGCTCTCGAACACTGAAGCTTTCTTT
- TRBJ2-2 - TRBV18 CASSPAAENTGELFF TGTGCCAGCTCACCGGCGGCAGAGAACACCGGGGAGCTGTTTTTT
- TRBJ2-1 - TRBV19 CASSMNANSYNEQFF TGTGCCAGTAGTATGAACGCTAACTCCTACAATGAGCAGTTCTTC
TRBD1 TRBJ1-6 - TRBV15 CATSRDQDRVSPLHF TGTGCCACCAGCAGAGACCAAGACAGGGTTTCACCCCTCCACTTT
- TRBJ1-6 - TRBV6-6 CASSYSGYDNSPLHF TGTGCCAGCAGTTATTCGGGATACGATAATTCACCCCTCCACTTT
TRBD1 TRBJ1-2 - TRBV19 CASSFKSGTGTFYGYTF TGTGCCAGTAGTTTTAAATCCGGGACAGGCACATTCTATGGCTACACCTTC
TRBD1 TRBJ1-2 - TRBV7-2 CASSLGQGLGGYTF TGTGCCAGCAGCTTAGGACAGGGGTTAGGAGGCTACACCTTC
- TRBJ2-1 - TRBV11-3 CASSQNVGFREQFF TGTGCCAGCAGCCAAAATGTGGGCTTTCGTGAGCAGTTCTTC
- TRBJ2-3 - TRBV12-3/TRBV12-4 CASGSGDTQYF TGTGCCAGCGGGAGTGGGGATACGCAGTATTTT
- TRBJ2-7 once TRBV7-9 CASSQPGPRGIYEQYF TGTGCCAGCAGCCAACCCGGGCCTCGAGGGATCTACGAGCAGTACTTC
TRBD2 TRBJ2-1 - TRBV19 CASTTASASGNEQFF TGTGCCAGTACCACCGCGTCGGCTAGCGGGAATGAGCAGTTCTTC
- TRBJ1-2 - TRBV28 CASTLQGGFGYTF TGTGCCAGCACCCTCCAGGGAGGTTTTGGCTACACCTTC
- TRBJ2-5 once TRBV6-2/TRBV6-3 CASSYYRETQYF TGTGCCAGCAGTTACTACCGGGAGACCCAGTACTTC
TRBD2 TRBJ2-4 once TRBV5-1 CASSLVSSGSDIQYF TGCGCCAGCAGCTTGGTATCTAGCGGGAGTGACATTCAGTACTTC
TRBD1 TRBJ2-7 - TRBV15 CATSSRGTGGDEQYF TGTGCCACCAGCTCCCGGGGTACAGGGGGCGACGAGCAGTACTTC
TRBD1 TRBJ2-7 - TRBV2 CASHRQGASYEQYF TGTGCCAGCCATCGGCAGGGGGCTTCCTACGAGCAGTACTTC
TRBD1 TRBJ2-7 - TRBV6-1 CASSEGHTGTGQYEQYF TGTGCCAGCAGTGAAGGACATACCGGGACAGGTCAATACGAGCAGTACTTC
- TRBJ1-6 - TRBV7-9 CASSFQRDSPLHF TGTGCCAGCAGCTTTCAGCGTGATTCACCCCTCCACTTT
TRBD1 TRBJ2-3 - TRBV20-1 CSASRQGTPDTQYF TGCAGTGCTAGTAGACAGGGGACCCCAGATACGCAGTATTTT
- TRBJ2-7 - TRBV21-1 CASSKDSRTSSYEQYF TGTGCCAGCAGCAAAGACTCTCGGACAAGCTCCTACGAGCAGTACTTC